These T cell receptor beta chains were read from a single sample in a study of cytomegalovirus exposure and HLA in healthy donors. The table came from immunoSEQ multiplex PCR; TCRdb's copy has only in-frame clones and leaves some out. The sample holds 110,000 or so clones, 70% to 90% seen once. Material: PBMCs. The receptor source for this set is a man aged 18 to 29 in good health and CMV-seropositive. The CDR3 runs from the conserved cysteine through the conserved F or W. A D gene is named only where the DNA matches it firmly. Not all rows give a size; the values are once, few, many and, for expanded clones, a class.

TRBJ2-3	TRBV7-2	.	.	CASGLRTGRDTQYF	TGTGCCAGCGGCCTTCGGACTGGAAGAGATACGCAGTATTTT
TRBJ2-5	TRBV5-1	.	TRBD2	CASSLAPSGQETQYF	TGCGCCAGCAGCTTGGCGCCTAGCGGCCAAGAGACCCAGTACTTC
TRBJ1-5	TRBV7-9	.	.	CASSLEGDQPQHF	TGTGCCAGCAGCTTGGAAGGGGATCAGCCCCAGCATTTT
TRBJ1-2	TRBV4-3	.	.	CASSPRGSNYGYTF	TGCGCCAGCAGCCCTAGGGGGTCAAACTATGGCTACACCTTC
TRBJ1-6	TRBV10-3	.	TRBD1	CAISEGQGRLNSPLHF	TGTGCCATCAGTGAGGGACAGGGAAGGTTGAATTCACCCCTCCACTTT
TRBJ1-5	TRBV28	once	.	CASRGIPGKGQPQHF	TGTGCCAGCAGGGGGATTCCAGGGAAGGGTCAGCCCCAGCATTTT
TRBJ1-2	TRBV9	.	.	CASAPTASRGPIGYTF	TGTGCCAGCGCCCCTACAGCGTCCCGGGGTCCAATTGGCTACACCTTC
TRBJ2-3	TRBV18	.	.	CASSRVRDTQYF	TGTGCCAGCTCGCGGGTGCGGGATACGCAGTATTTT
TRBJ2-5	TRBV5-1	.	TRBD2	CASSLAGSGETQYF	TGCGCCAGCAGCTTAGCCGGTAGCGGGGAGACCCAGTACTTC
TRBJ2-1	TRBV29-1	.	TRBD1	CSVALGTGGYNEQFF	TGCAGCGTAGCCCTCGGGACAGGGGGATACAATGAGCAGTTCTTC
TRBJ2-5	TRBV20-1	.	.	CSSRGWETQYF	TGCAGTTCCAGGGGATGGGAGACCCAGTACTTC
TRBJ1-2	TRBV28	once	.	CASSLFRTDYGYTF	TGTGCCAGCAGTTTATTTCGGACAGACTATGGCTACACCTTC
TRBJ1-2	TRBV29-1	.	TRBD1	CSAQRTGDGYTF	TGCAGCGCCCAACGGACAGGGGACGGCTACACCTTC
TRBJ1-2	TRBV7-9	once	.	CASSLGTGNYGYTF	TGTGCCAGCAGCTTGGGTACAGGGAACTATGGCTACACCTTC
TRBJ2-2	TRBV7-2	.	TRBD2	CASSLVGLAGGPEGELFF	TGTGCCAGCAGCTTAGTGGGTCTAGCGGGGGGGCCTGAAGGGGAGCTGTTTTTT
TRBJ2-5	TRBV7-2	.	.	CASSFRQQETQYF	TGTGCCAGCAGCTTCCGACAGCAAGAGACCCAGTACTTC
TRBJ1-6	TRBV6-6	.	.	CASSYSRVATLHF	TGTGCCAGCAGTTACTCGAGGGTTGCGACCCTCCACTTT
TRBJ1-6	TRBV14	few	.	CASSQTGRNSPLHF	TGTGCCAGCAGCCAAACAGGGAGAAATTCACCCCTCCACTTT
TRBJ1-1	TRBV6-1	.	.	CASSERGKLGAFF	TGTGCCAGCAGTGAAAGGGGGAAACTTGGGGCTTTCTTT
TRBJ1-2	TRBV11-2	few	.	CASSLVSGVGGYGYTF	TGTGCCAGCAGCTTAGTTTCCGGGGTTGGTGGCTATGGCTACACCTTC
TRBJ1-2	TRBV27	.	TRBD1	CASRPTGGSLGGYTF	TGTGCCAGCAGGCCTACAGGGGGCAGTCTTGGAGGCTACACCTTC
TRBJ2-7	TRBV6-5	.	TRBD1	CASSPNFGTGPQQYF	TGTGCCAGCAGCCCCAACTTCGGGACAGGGCCCCAGCAGTACTTC
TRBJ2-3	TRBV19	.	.	CASSISLGLTDTQYF	TGTGCCAGTAGTATCAGCCTAGGCCTCACAGATACGCAGTATTTT
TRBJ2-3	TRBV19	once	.	CASSIDLRMRGTDTQYF	TGTGCCAGTAGTATAGACCTCCGGATGAGGGGCACAGATACGCAGTATTTT
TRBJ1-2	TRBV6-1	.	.	CASSEARQIGGGYTF	TGTGCCAGCAGTGAAGCGCGTCAGATCGGCGGTGGCTACACCTTC
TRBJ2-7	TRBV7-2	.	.	CASSFDSFSGEQYF	TGTGCCAGCAGCTTCGACAGCTTCTCTGGCGAGCAGTACTTC
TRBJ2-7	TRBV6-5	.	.	CASSLGKAEYF	TGTGCCAGCAGTTTGGGTAAGGCGGAGTACTTC
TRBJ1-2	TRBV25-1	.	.	CASSESLPHHYGYTF	TGTGCCAGCAGTGAATCACTACCGCACCACTATGGCTACACCTTC
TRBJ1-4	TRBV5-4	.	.	CASSDGLVNEKLFF	TGTGCCAGCAGCGATGGACTCGTTAATGAAAAACTGTTTTTT
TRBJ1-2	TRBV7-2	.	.	CASSLLGIGSYGYTF	TGTGCCAGCAGCTTACTAGGGATCGGGAGCTATGGCTACACCTTC
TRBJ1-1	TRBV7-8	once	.	CASSLKYGGNTEAFF	TGTGCCAGCAGCTTAAAGTATGGGGGCAACACTGAAGCTTTCTTT
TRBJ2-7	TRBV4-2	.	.	CASSHSEGFDYEQYF	TGTGCCAGCAGCCACTCGGAGGGTTTTGATTACGAGCAGTACTTC
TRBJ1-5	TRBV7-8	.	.	CASSNRGSQPQHF	TGTGCCAGCAGCAATAGGGGGAGTCAGCCCCAGCATTTT
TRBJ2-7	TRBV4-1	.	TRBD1	CASSQDVGTGTYEQYF	TGCGCCAGCAGCCAGGATGTCGGGACAGGGACATACGAGCAGTACTTC
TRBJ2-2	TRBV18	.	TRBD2	CASSPLAGLGTGELFF	TGTGCCAGCTCACCACTAGCGGGGCTGGGTACCGGGGAGCTGTTTTTT
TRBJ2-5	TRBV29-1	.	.	CSVEGRVQETQYF	TGCAGCGTTGAAGGAAGAGTCCAAGAGACCCAGTACTTC
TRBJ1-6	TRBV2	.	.	CASSVSGGINSPLHF	TGTGCCAGCAGTGTTTCGGGAGGAATTAATTCACCCCTCCACTTT
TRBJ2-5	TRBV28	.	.	CASSFDDSNQETQYF	TGTGCCAGCAGTTTTGACGATAGCAACCAAGAGACCCAGTACTTC
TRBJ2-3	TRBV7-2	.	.	CASSLGRTGHTQYF	TGTGCCAGCAGCTTGGGGAGGACAGGACATACGCAGTATTTT
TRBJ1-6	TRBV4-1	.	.	CASSQDQPPVSPLHF	TGCGCCAGCAGCCAAGACCAACCACCGGTTTCACCCCTCCACTTT
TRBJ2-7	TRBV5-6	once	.	CASSLKTDPLYEQYF	TGTGCCAGCAGCTTGAAAACAGACCCCCTTTACGAGCAGTACTTC
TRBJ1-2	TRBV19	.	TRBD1	CASTVTGEHGYTF	TGTGCCAGTACCGTGACAGGGGAGCACGGCTACACCTTC
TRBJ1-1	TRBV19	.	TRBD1	CASSVAGTAYTEAFF	TGTGCCAGTAGTGTTGCCGGGACAGCCTACACTGAAGCTTTCTTT
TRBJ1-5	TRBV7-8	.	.	CASSTSLNQPQHF	TGTGCCAGCAGCACTAGCCTGAATCAGCCCCAGCATTTT
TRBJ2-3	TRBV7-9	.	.	CASSLALSTDTQYF	TGTGCCAGCAGCTTAGCCCTTAGCACAGATACGCAGTATTTT
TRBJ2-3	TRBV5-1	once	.	CASSLTPGLLGTDTQYF	TGCGCCAGCAGCTTGACTCCCGGGTTACTAGGCACAGATACGCAGTATTTT
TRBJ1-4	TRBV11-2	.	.	CASSAPPGKEEKLFF	TGTGCCAGCAGCGCACCCCCCGGGAAGGAGGAAAAACTGTTTTTT